This TCR beta chain was recorded in a study of T cell responses to AZD1222 COVID-19 vaccine. General study points: It should be noted that donors were predominantly white British and more often female, and clonal diversity was possibly underestimated. Spike-specific TCR breadth and depth rose after two AZD1222 doses. Repertoires were sampled only after the peak T cell response.

Produced via immunoSEQ multiplex PCR; TCRdb's table is partial and in-frame only. The data show around 100,000 clones, 88% seen once. Germline V lookup: CDR1 MNHEY, CDR2 SMNVEV (reference sequence). This CDR3 is built from 15 residues. Trimming took 8 bases from V and 1 from J, leaving 16 bases between them. As concerns this clone: Its antigen is still unknown.

The source of this sequence is an adult in good health. The V call is TRBV27, the J call TRBJ2-3; D is undetermined. Sequences were derived from peripheral blood, sampled on day 0 of AZD1222 vaccination. The CDR3 loop is CASHRIGPGTDTQYF. The DNA for the CDR3 is TGTGCCAGCCACCGTATCGGGCCCGGCACAGATACGCAGTATTTT.